The 20 T cell receptor beta chains reported below all come from one sample, sequenced in a study of T-cell reconstitution after alpha-beta-depleted transplantation in children listed by TCRdb under 2016. This sample's treatment or condition label indicates: allogeneic hematopoietic cell transplantation with graft depleted of TCRalphabeta T cells and CD19 B cells. Preparation of the library involved PCR. Sequencing was carried out with an Illumina HiSeq 2500. Molecular barcoding was employed in the preparation of TCR libraries, with unique molecular identifiers being used to normalize TCRbeta repertoire quantification. TCRdb reanalyzed the raw reads on its own, using fastp at Q25 for trimming and MiXCR for clone calling, and kept in-frame beta chains. Entries are consolidated by CDR3 protein sequence, retaining the most common genes and DNA. The sample profile shows roughly 250,000 distinct CDR3 sequences; roughly 8% of them were found once. The ten largest clones capture 6.3% of the sample.

The specimen comprised PBMCs, mostly from graft donor cells, sampled 180 days after TCRalphabeta/CD19-depleted stem cell transplant. Receptors originate from a male patient between 5 and 17 years old who had a stem cell transplant for acute lymphoblastic leukemia, so the T cells may come from the graft donor.

This clonotype was detected ten times or more. V and J are TRBV6-1 and TRBJ2-7, with 9 bases aligning to TRBD1. The V and J ends lost 6 bases and 3 bases, in that order; junction bases with no gene match: 3. The CDR3 extends over 13 amino acids. Germline-derived CDR1 and CDR2 are MNHNS and SASEGT. CDR3 loop: CASRRGQGYEQYF. CDR3 DNA sequence: TGTGCCAGCAGGCGGGGACAGGGCTACGAGCAGTACTTC.

This clonotype was seen ten or more times. The chain uses TRBV7-9 and TRBJ1-1; the D is unclear. Trimming stripped 6 bases from V and 3 bases from J, with 11 bases between. From germline, CDR1 is SEHNR and CDR2 FQNEAQ (reference sequence). This CDR3 is built from 13 residues. The CDR3: CASRPNHDTEAFF. CDR3 coding DNA: TGTGCCAGCAGACCGAACCACGACACTGAAGCTTTCTTT. Using reference TRBV7-9 and TRBJ1-1 for the parts outside the CDR3, the full variable domain is DTGVSQNPRHKITKRGQNVTFRCDPISEHNRLYWYRQTLGQGPEFLTYFQNEAQLEKSRLLSDRFSAERPKGSFSTLEIQRTEQGDSAMYLCASRPNHDTEAFFGQGTRLTVV.

This rearrangement joins TRBV7-2 to TRBJ2-7; the match to TRBD1 covers 11 bases. Germline CDR1 and CDR2: SGHTA and FQGNSA. The CDR3 is 14 residues long. V lost 3 bases to trimming and J lost 5 bases; unmatched junction nucleotides: 3. CDR3 in amino acids: CASSLGQGGHEQYF. As DNA, the CDR3 is TGTGCCAGCAGCTTGGGACAGGGGGGCCACGAGCAGTACTTC.

This clonotype has a handful of counts. The genes are TRBV12-3 or TRBV12-4 and TRBJ1-6; D is ambiguous. The CDR3 is 12 residues long. Trimming removed 5 bases at V and 9 bases at J, with 8 bases between. This CDR3 reads CASSVNSSPLHF. CDR3 nucleotides: TGTGCCAGCAGTGTAAACAGTTCACCCCTCCACTTT.

This clonotype was recorded many times. V gene TRBV9 combines with J gene TRBJ2-7; D is unresolved. V lost 3 bases to trimming and J lost 0 bases, with 10 bases between them. CDR3 length equals 14 residues. From germline, CDR1 is SGDLS and CDR2 YYNGEE. This chain's CDR3 is CASSETLSSYEQYF. The CDR3 region has the DNA TGTGCCAGCAGCGAGACATTGAGCTCCTACGAGCAGTACTTC.

At least ten counts were recorded for this clonotype. The chain links TRBV7-2 to TRBJ1-4; 9 bases line up with TRBD1. Germline V lookup: CDR1 SGHTA, CDR2 FQGNSA. This CDR3 region has 16 residues. J gave up 10 bases and V 5 bases, and 14 bases lay outside the gene matches. The CDR3 DNA sequence: TGTGCCAGCAGCCTTGTCCAGCGGACAGGGGTGGTAAAACTGTTTTTT. This codes for CASSLVQRTGVVKLFF.

The chain is built from TRBV20-1 and TRBJ2-7, with D unclear. CDR1 is DFQATT and CDR2 is SNEGSKA in the germline V gene (reference sequence). This CDR3 has 12 residues. V dropped 6 bases and J dropped 1 base, with 10 bases sitting between them. The CDR3 loop is CSAGHPSYEQYF. DNA of the CDR3: TGCAGTGCCGGCCACCCATCCTACGAGCAGTACTTC.

This clonotype was seen ten or more times. The chain is built from TRBV6-5 and TRBJ2-5; 12 bases line up with TRBD2. Trimming removed 1 base from V and 5 bases from J; junction bases left unmatched: 8. CDR3 length equals 17 residues. Germline V gene sequence: CDR1 MNHEY, CDR2 SVGAGI. The CDR3 nucleotides are TGTGCCAGCAGTTACTTAAGCCCTAGCGGGGGGGCTGAGACCCAGTACTTC. Translation: CASSYLSPSGGAETQYF.

DNA of the CDR3: TGCAGTGCTCGACGTGGGGCCATTAATTCACCCCTCCACTTT. Amino acids: CSARRGAINSPLHF. The chain couples TRBV20-1 to TRBJ1-6; possibly TRBD1 for D (5 bases). Germline V gene lookup returns CDR1 DFQATT and CDR2 SNEGSKA (reference sequence). The CDR3 extends over 14 amino acids. Between the trimmed V and J ends, which lost 5 bases and 6 bases, there was a span of 14 bases.

This clonotype was found many times. The chain carries TRBV7-6 and TRBJ2-1; 10 bases match TRBD2. Germline assignment: CDR1 SGHVS and CDR2 FNYEAQ. V shed 4 bases, J shed 7 bases, and the junction held 7 bases outside the gene matches. This CDR3 contains 15 residues. CDR3: CASSSMLAGANEQFF. CDR3 sequence (DNA): TGTGCCAGCAGCTCCATGCTAGCGGGAGCGAATGAGCAGTTCTTC.

This clonotype was observed at least ten times. The gene calls are TRBV7-9 and TRBJ1-1, with D possibly being TRBD1 (5 bases). In germline, CDR1 is SEHNR, CDR2 FQNEAQ (reference sequence). The CDR3 contains 15 residues. V was clipped by 5 bases and J by 3 bases, with 16 bases between them. The CDR3 nucleotides are TGTGCCAGCAGCCGAGGGTGGGGCGCGGACACTGAAGCTTTCTTT. As protein: CASSRGWGADTEAFF.

The table lists this clonotype with many counts. The chain is built from TRBV28 and TRBJ2-5; no firm D call. There are 12 residues in the CDR3. Trimming cost V 8 bases and J 2 bases, with 9 bases left between them. Germline V gives CDR1 MDHEN, CDR2 SYDVKM. CDR3 in amino acids: CASQYAQETQYF. In DNA, the CDR3 is TGTGCCAGCCAGTACGCGCAAGAGACCCAGTACTTC.

This clonotype has ten or more counts. J is TRBJ1-3 and V is TRBV20-1, with D tentatively TRBD1 (5 bases). Germline lookup yields CDR1 DFQATT and CDR2 SNEGSKA (reference sequence). The CDR3 loop spans 14 amino acids. The ends were cut back, 5 bases at V and 0 bases at J, with 11 bases in the middle. The DNA of the CDR3 is TGCAGTGCTTGGAGGGACCCCTCTGGAAACACCATATATTTT. This codes for CSAWRDPSGNTIYF.

The sample holds many counts of this clonotype. The chain employs TRBV10-3 and TRBJ1-1, with D perhaps matching TRBD1 (5 bases). Germline V gene data show CDR1 as ENHRY and CDR2 as SYGVKD. Trimming left V 2 bases short and J 11 bases short, with 24 bases between. The CDR3 loop spans 16 amino acids. Here the CDR3 DNA reads TGTGCCATCAGTGAGCAAACTAGGGGTGGGTGGGGTGACGCTTTCTTT. The encoded protein is CAISEQTRGGWGDAFF.

Comment on this clonotype: Given a much more abundant clone one base away, this may be a read error. The gene calls are TRBV12-3 or TRBV12-4 and TRBJ2-3; the D gene is possibly TRBD2 (5 bases). The CDR3 is 15 residues long. This chain's CDR3 is CASILATTSTDTQYF. The CDR3 DNA reads TGTGCCAGCATTTTAGCGACGACCAGCACAGATACGCAGTATTTT.

The rearrangement joins TRBV20-1 to TRBJ1-2; no definite D call. In germline, CDR1 is DFQATT, CDR2 SNEGSKA (reference sequence). The CDR3 is 11 residues long. The V gene lost 0 bases and the J gene lost 4 bases, with 3 bases spanning the gap. The CDR3 loop is CSARDGYGYTF. CDR3 sequence (DNA): TGCAGTGCTAGAGACGGCTATGGCTACACCTTC.

This clonotype was recorded at least ten times. The chain has TRBV29-1 and TRBJ2-1, with 9 bases fitting TRBD1. The CDR3 consists of 15 residues. The V gene end was trimmed by 6 bases and the J gene end by 4 bases; junction bases not matched to a gene: 10. Germline V gives CDR1 SQVTM, CDR2 ANQGSEA. In DNA form, the CDR3 reads TGCAGCGTCCCTCTCCGGGACAGGGTGTACAATGAGCAGTTCTTC. Translation: CSVPLRDRVYNEQFF.

This clonotype was observed at least ten times. V and J are TRBV11-2 and TRBJ2-1; D is uncertain. In germline, CDR1 is SGHAT, CDR2 FQNNGV. V was clipped by 5 bases and J by 12 bases, with 17 bases between them. The CDR3 has 13 amino acids. CDR3: CASSPPLVVGQFF. The DNA for the CDR3 is TGTGCCAGCAGCCCTCCCCTGGTCGTTGGGCAGTTCTTC.

About this clonotype: A much more abundant neighbour one base away suggests this may be a read error. The chain combines TRBV24-1 with TRBJ2-6; tentative D call: TRBD1 (6 bases). The CDR3 extends over 19 amino acids. Germline loops: CDR1 KGHDR, CDR2 SFDVKD. The CDR3 coding sequence is TGTGCCACCAGTGATCTGTGGCGGACTCAGGGGTATGGGGCCAACGGCCTGACTTTC. This gives the protein CATSDLWRTQGYGANGLTF.

This clonotype was counted ten times or more. The chain is built from TRBV5-6 and TRBJ1-2; D ambiguous. CDR1 SGHDT and CDR2 YYEEEE come from the germline V gene. Trimming cost V 1 base and J 0 bases, with 13 bases left between them. This CDR3 comprises 16 residues. This CDR3 reads CASSLRVGTANYGYTF. The DNA for the CDR3 is TGTGCCAGCAGCTTGAGGGTCGGTACAGCTAACTATGGCTACACCTTC.